These 23 T cell receptor beta chains came from one sample sequenced in a study of T cell repertoires in cytomegalovirus infection. These TCRs' antigens remain unknown. Using its own MiXCR run on the reads, TCRdb lists one record per CDR3 protein. Among approximately 990,000 distinct CDR3 sequences listed, about a third were seen once. Source: cultured CD8+ T cells from PBMCs, taken from culture after CMV antigen stimulation. The receptor set was obtained from a human donor in good health (CMV status not recorded). Some clones in this sample may be carry-over from other donors' samples.

The rearrangement joins TRBV7-6 to TRBJ2-3; D call uncertain. From germline, CDR1 is SGHVS and CDR2 FNYEAQ. CDR3 size: 16 residues. V lost 1 base, J lost 0 bases, and 11 bases lay in between. For the CDR3, the DNA is TGTGCCAGCAGCTTAGGAGGAGCGAGGAGCACAGATACGCAGTATTTT. As protein: CASSLGGARSTDTQYF. Together with reference TRBV7-6 and TRBJ2-3, the CDR3 gives the full variable domain: GAGVSQSPRYKVTKRGQDVALRCDPISGHVSLYWYRQALGQGPEFLTYFNYEAQQDKSGLPNDRFSAERPEGSISTLTIQRTEQRDSAMYRCASSLGGARSTDTQYFGPGTRLTVL.

The CDR3 region is CASSPRTGEINYGYTF. The DNA for the CDR3 is TGTGCCAGCAGCCCCCGGACAGGGGAGATTAACTATGGCTACACCTTC. This chain links TRBV7-3 with TRBJ1-2; 9 positions agree with TRBD1. Germline V gene data show CDR1 as SGHTA and CDR2 as FQGTGA. Losses at the gene ends were 5 bases for V and 1 base for J; bases not matched to a gene: 8. The CDR3 loop spans 16 amino acids.

The CDR3 protein is CASSFGQGDPYEQYF. The CDR3 coding sequence is TGTGCCAGCAGCTTCGGACAGGGGGATCCCTACGAGCAGTACTTC. V and J are TRBV7-6 and TRBJ2-7; 10 nucleotides line up with TRBD1. The junction had 4 bases not matched to a gene; V was cut back by 3 bases and J by 2 bases. Per the germline V gene, CDR1 is SGHVS and CDR2 is FNYEAQ. The CDR3 extends over 15 amino acids.

This chain connects TRBV10-3 to TRBJ2-7; TRBD1 aligns across 8 bases. CDR3 length: 13 residues. V gave up 6 bases and J gave up 1 base; unmatched junction bases: 2. Germline-derived CDR1 and CDR2 are ENHRY and SYGVKD. The CDR3 spells CAIRDRESYEQYV. CDR3 in DNA: TGTGCCATCAGGGACAGGGAATCCTACGAGCAGTACGTC.

The chain links TRBV5-6 to TRBJ2-1, with a tentative D call TRBD2 (6 bases). The CDR3 contains 13 residues. CDR1 is SGHDT, CDR2 YYEEEE, per germline. V was pared by 2 bases and J by 9 bases, with 12 bases between. The CDR3 DNA is TGTGCCAGCAGCTTCGGGTCGGGAGTTGAGCAGTTCTTC. Translation: CASSFGSGVEQFF.

This clonotype was observed at least ten times. The genes are TRBV6-1 and TRBJ1-5; 12 nucleotides line up with TRBD1. Germline-derived CDR1 and CDR2 are MNHNS and SASEGT. The CDR3 length is 17 residues. After removal of 6 bases from V and 0 bases from J, the junction contained 6 bases not matched to a gene. In DNA form, the CDR3 reads TGTGCCAGCAGAGTCCGGGACAGGGGGCATAGCAATCAGCCCCAGCATTTT. Protein sequence: CASRVRDRGHSNQPQHF.

This clonotype was observed a handful of times. The chain couples TRBV15 to TRBJ1-5; TRBD1 matches at 8 bases. Germline V lookup: CDR1 LNHNV, CDR2 YYDKDF (reference sequence). The CDR3 loop spans 15 amino acids. The V and J ends lost 8 bases and 4 bases, in that order; junction bases with no gene match: 10. This CDR3 is CATALPGGGNQPQHF. DNA for the CDR3: TGTGCCACCGCCCTCCCAGGGGGCGGAAATCAGCCCCAGCATTTT.

This clonotype was counted only a few times. The chain is built from TRBV28 and TRBJ2-7; TRBD1 matches at 7 bases. Per germline, CDR1 MDHEN and CDR2 SYDVKM. The CDR3 consists of 13 residues. Trimming removed 4 bases from V and 7 bases from J; junction bases left unmatched: 7. The CDR3: CASSSVTGVEQYV. As DNA, the CDR3 is TGTGCCAGCAGTTCCGTCACAGGGGTAGAGCAGTACGTC.

This clonotype was seen a few times. The chain recombines TRBV11-3 with TRBJ2-5; 12 positions match TRBD1. V lost 4 bases and J lost 5; bases outside the gene matches: 8. The length of the CDR3 is 16 residues. The germline V gene encodes CDR1 SGHNT and CDR2 YENEEA. CDR3 sequence reads: CASSSRGQGAEETQYF. The CDR3 bases are TGTGCCAGCAGCTCTAGGGGACAGGGGGCTGAGGAGACCCAGTACTTC.

The chain links TRBV29-1 to TRBJ1-1; perhaps TRBD1 as D (6 bases). CDR3 length: 13 amino acids. Looked up from germline, CDR1 is SQVTM and CDR2 is ANQGSEA. Deletions cut 7 bases from V and 1 base from J, with 13 bases between. The CDR3 DNA reads TGCAGCGCCCCTACAGGGTGGAACACTGAAGCTTTCTTT. This gives the protein CSAPTGWNTEAFF.

This clonotype was counted between two and nine times. This chain uses TRBV24-1 with TRBJ2-5, with TRBD2 as a possible D gene (6 bases). CDR1 is KGHDR, CDR2 SFDVKD, per germline. CDR3 length: 14 amino acids. V lost 2 bases and J 2 bases, leaving 8 bases between the germline ends. The DNA for the CDR3 is TGTGCCACCAGTGATTGGGAGGAACAAGAGACCCAGTACTTC. Translating gives CATSDWEEQETQYF.

A note on this clonotype: An end of the junction does not agree with germline; a read error may underlie this. This chain links TRBV6-5 with TRBJ2-3, with TRBD1 as a possible D gene (5 bases). The CDR3 totals 14 residues. Germline V gene data show CDR1 as MNHEY and CDR2 as SVGAGI. CDR3 sequence: CTSSYTSGTDTQYF. Written as DNA, the CDR3 is TGTACCAGCAGTTACACTTCAGGGACAGATACGCAGTATTTT.

Ten or more counts support this clonotype. The chain joins TRBV6-6 to TRBJ2-1; tentatively, D is TRBD1 or TRBD2 (5 bases each). V was cut by 0 bases and J by 6 bases, with 6 bases left in between. The CDR3 runs to 13 residues. Germline-derived CDR1 and CDR2 are MNHNY and SVGAGI (reference sequence). As DNA, the CDR3 is TGTGCCAGCAGTTACTCGAGGGGCAATGAGCAGTTCTTC. Residues: CASSYSRGNEQFF.

This clonotype was observed a handful of times. The V call is TRBV7-2, the J call TRBJ2-2; a possible D gene is TRBD1 (5 bases). The germline V and J ends were trimmed by 4 bases and 4 bases, with 7 bases remaining between them. The CDR3 has 13 amino acids. Germline CDR1 and CDR2: SGHTA and FQGNSA. The DNA for the CDR3 is TGTGCCAGCAGCTCAGGGATCACCGGGGAGCTGTTTTTT. The encoded protein is CASSSGITGELFF.

The V gene is TRBV19, the J gene TRBJ1-5; tentatively, D is TRBD1 (6 bases). This CDR3 is built from 14 residues. Germline CDR1 and CDR2: LNHDA and SQIVND (reference sequence). The germline V and J ends were trimmed by 5 bases and 7 bases, with 15 bases remaining between them. For the CDR3, the DNA is TGTGCCAGTAGTCCAACACAGGGTCAACAGCCCCAGCATTTT. It is translated as CASSPTQGQQPQHF.

This clonotype showed up just once. The rearrangement links TRBV4-1 to TRBJ1-2, with D maybe TRBD1 (5 bases). Germline assignment: CDR1 MGHRA and CDR2 YSYEKL. The CDR3 length is 15 residues. V was clipped by 2 bases and J by 1 base, with 11 bases between them. The CDR3 DNA is TGCGCCAGCAGCCAACCGACAGTCTATAACTATGGCTACACCTTC. It translates to CASSQPTVYNYGYTF.

This clonotype was seen a few times. The gene calls are TRBV28 and TRBJ1-2; 7 nucleotides line up with TRBD1. V shed 5 bases, J shed 3 bases, and the junction held 6 bases outside the gene matches. CDR3 length: 14 amino acids. CDR1 is MDHEN, CDR2 SYDVKM, per germline. CDR3 DNA: TGTGCCAGCAGTCCACGACAGGGTGACTATGGCTACACCTTC. As protein: CASSPRQGDYGYTF.

This clonotype was seen only a few times. V is TRBV9 and J is TRBJ2-1; 14 bases line up with TRBD2. CDR3 length: 18 amino acids. V shed 2 bases, J shed 5 bases, and the junction held 9 bases outside the gene matches. The V gene's germline CDR1 is SGDLS and CDR2 YYNGEE. The CDR3 loop is CASSVTSGGAVLDNEQFF. CDR3 bases: TGTGCCAGCAGCGTGACTAGCGGGGGGGCCGTGCTCGACAATGAGCAGTTCTTC. Full variable domain (rest looked up from reference TRBV9 and TRBJ2-1): DSGVTQTPKHLITATGQRVTLRCSPRSGDLSVYWYQQSLDQGLQFLIQYYNGEERAKGNILERFSAQQFPDLHSELNLSSLELGDSALYFCASSVTSGGAVLDNEQFFGPGTRLTVL.

This clonotype has a handful of counts. The chain employs TRBV7-9 and TRBJ2-6; D perhaps matches TRBD2 (6 bases). With 10 bases removed from V and 2 bases from J, the gap between germline ends came to 24 bases. The CDR3 loop spans 18 amino acids. Germline V gene data show CDR1 as SEHNR and CDR2 as FQNEAQ (reference sequence). CDR3 protein: CANQQLKYTGAGANVLTF. DNA of the CDR3: TGTGCCAATCAGCAGCTTAAATATACGGGAGCTGGGGCCAACGTCCTGACTTTC.

The CDR3 protein is CASSLGHIRLTGELFF. In nucleotides, the CDR3 is TGTGCCAGCAGCCTGGGTCATATTAGACTCACCGGGGAGCTGTTTTTT. This chain connects TRBV5-6 to TRBJ2-2, with D hard to call. V shed 4 bases and J shed 4 bases, with 17 bases lying between them. The CDR3 runs to 16 residues. In germline, CDR1 is SGHDT, CDR2 YYEEEE.

This clonotype has a handful of counts. This chain joins TRBV7-9 and TRBJ1-1; 7 bases match TRBD1. Germline loops: CDR1 SEHNR, CDR2 FQNEAQ (reference sequence). CDR3 length: 14 residues. The trim removed 1 base at V and 7 bases at J, leaving 6 bases unmatched. The CDR3 reads CASSLVGGGGEAFF. The CDR3, as DNA: TGTGCCAGCAGCTTAGTAGGAGGGGGCGGTGAAGCTTTCTTT.

The rearrangement links TRBV19 to TRBJ1-6; D is uncertain. This CDR3 has 17 residues. V gave up 1 base and J gave up 0 bases, with 10 bases separating them. In germline, CDR1 is LNHDA, CDR2 SQIVND (reference sequence). The CDR3 coding sequence is TGTGCCAGTAGTATAGGCCGGAGGAGCTCCTATAATTCACCCCTCCACTTT. This translates into CASSIGRRSSYNSPLHF. The entire variable domain, with the rest obtained from reference TRBV19 and TRBJ1-6, is as follows: DGGITQSPKYLFRKEGQNVTLSCEQNLNHDAMYWYRQDPGQGLRLIYYSQIVNDFQKGDIAEGYSVSREKKESFPLTVTSAQKNPTAFYLCASSIGRRSSYNSPLHFGNGTRLTVT.

This clonotype was counted many times. V usage is TRBV7-9 and J usage is TRBJ2-7, with D possibly being TRBD1 (6 bases). CDR3 length: 13 residues. Germline CDR1 and CDR2: SEHNR and FQNEAQ (reference sequence). V lost 1 base, J lost 6 bases, and 10 bases lay in between. CDR3 loop: CASSLGGGSEQYF. Written as DNA, the CDR3 is TGTGCCAGCAGCTTAGGAGGGGGATCCGAGCAGTACTTC. The full variable domain, in which reference TRBV7-9 and TRBJ2-7 provide the parts outside the CDR3, is DTGVSQNPRHKITKRGQNVTFRCDPISEHNRLYWYRQTLGQGPEFLTYFQNEAQLEKSRLLSDRFSAERPKGSFSTLEIQRTEQGDSAMYLCASSLGGGSEQYFGPGTRLTVT.